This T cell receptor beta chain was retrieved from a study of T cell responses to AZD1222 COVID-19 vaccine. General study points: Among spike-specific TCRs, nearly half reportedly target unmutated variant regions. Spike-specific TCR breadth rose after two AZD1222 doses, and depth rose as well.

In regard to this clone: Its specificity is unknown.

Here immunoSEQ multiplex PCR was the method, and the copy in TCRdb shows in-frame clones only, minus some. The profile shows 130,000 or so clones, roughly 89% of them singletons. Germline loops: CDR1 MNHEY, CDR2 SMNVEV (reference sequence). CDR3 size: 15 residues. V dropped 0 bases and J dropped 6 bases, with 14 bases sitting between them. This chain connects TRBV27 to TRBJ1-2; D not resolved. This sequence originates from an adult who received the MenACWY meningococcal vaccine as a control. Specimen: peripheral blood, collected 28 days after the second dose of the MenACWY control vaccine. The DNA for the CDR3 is TGTGCCAGCAGTTTATCAAATACTGGACGTGATGGCTACACCTTC. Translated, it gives CASSLSNTGRDGYTF.